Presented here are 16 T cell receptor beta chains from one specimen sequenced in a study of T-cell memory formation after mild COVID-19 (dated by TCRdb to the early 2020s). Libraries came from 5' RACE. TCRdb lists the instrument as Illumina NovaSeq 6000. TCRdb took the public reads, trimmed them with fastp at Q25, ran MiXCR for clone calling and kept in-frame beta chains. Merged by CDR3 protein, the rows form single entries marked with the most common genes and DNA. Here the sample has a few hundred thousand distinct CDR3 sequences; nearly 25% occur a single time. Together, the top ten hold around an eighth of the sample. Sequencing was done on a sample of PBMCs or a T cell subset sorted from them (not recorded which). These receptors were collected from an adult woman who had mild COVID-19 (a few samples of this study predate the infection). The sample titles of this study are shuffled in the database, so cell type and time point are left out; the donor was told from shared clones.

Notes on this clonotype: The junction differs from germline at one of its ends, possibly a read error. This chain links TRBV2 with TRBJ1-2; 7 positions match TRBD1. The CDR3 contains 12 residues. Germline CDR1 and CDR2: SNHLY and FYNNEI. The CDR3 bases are TGTGCCAGCAGGGAAGGGGGCTCTGGCTACACCTTC. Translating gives CASREGGSGYTF.

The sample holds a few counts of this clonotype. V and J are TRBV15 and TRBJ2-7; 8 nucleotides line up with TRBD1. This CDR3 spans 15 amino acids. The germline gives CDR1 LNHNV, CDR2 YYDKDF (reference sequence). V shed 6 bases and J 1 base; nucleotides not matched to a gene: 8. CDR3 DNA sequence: TGTGCCACCAGGGCGACAGGGGCTGATTCCTACGAGCAGTACTTC. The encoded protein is CATRATGADSYEQYF.

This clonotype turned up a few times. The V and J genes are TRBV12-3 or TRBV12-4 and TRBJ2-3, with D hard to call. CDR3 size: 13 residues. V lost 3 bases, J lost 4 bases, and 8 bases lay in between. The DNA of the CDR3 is TGTGCCAGCAGTTTCTTAGACCCAGATACGCAGTATTTT. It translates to CASSFLDPDTQYF.

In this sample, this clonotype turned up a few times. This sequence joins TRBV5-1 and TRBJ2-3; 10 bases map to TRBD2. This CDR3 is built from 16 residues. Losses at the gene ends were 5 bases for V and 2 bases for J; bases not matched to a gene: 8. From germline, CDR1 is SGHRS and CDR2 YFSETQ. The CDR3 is CASSPTSGKTTDTQYF. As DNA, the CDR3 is TGCGCCAGCAGTCCCACTAGCGGGAAGACCACAGATACGCAGTATTTT.

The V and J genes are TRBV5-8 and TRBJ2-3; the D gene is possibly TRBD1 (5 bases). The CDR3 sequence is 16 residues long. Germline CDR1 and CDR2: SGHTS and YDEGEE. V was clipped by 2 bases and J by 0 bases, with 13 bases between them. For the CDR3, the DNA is TGTGCCAGCAGCTTTCAACAGGCCCCTAGCACAGATACGCAGTATTTT. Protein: CASSFQQAPSTDTQYF.

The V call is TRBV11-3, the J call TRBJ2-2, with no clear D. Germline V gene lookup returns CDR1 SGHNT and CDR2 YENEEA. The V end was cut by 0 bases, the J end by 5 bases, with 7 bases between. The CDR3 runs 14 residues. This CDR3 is CASSLDQETGELFF. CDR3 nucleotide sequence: TGTGCCAGCAGCTTAGATCAGGAGACCGGGGAGCTGTTTTTT.

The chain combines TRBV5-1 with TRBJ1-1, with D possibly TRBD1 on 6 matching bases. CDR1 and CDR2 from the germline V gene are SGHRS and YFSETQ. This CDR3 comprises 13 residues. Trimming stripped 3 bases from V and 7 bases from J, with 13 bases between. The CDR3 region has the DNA TGCGCCAGCAGCTGGGGGGACACCCGTGAAGCTTTCTTT. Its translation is CASSWGDTREAFF.

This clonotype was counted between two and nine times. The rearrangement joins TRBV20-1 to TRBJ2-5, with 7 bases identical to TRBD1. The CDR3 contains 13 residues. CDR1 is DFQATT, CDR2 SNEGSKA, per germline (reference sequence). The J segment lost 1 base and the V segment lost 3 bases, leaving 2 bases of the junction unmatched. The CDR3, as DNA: TGCAGTGCTAGCCGGACAGGCCAAGAGACCCAGTACTTC. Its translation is CSASRTGQETQYF.

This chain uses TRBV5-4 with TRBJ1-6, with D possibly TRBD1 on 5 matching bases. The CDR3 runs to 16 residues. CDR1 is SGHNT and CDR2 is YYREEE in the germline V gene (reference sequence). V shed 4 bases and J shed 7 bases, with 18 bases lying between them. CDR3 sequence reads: CASSMVTGTANSPLHF. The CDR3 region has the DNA TGTGCCAGCAGCATGGTGACCGGGACCGCGAATTCACCCCTCCACTTT.

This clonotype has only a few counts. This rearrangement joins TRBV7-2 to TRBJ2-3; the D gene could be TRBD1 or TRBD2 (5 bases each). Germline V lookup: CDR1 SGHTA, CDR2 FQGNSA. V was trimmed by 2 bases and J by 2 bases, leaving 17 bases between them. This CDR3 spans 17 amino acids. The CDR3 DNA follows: TGTGCCAGCAGCTTAACGCGGGCAGGGACCACCACAGATACGCAGTATTTT. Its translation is CASSLTRAGTTTDTQYF. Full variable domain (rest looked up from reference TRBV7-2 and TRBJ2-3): GAGVSQSPSNKVTEKGKDVELRCDPISGHTALYWYRQSLGQGLEFLIYFQGNSAPDKSGLPSDRFSAERTGGSVSTLTIQRTQQEDSAVYLCASSLTRAGTTTDTQYFGPGTRLTVL.

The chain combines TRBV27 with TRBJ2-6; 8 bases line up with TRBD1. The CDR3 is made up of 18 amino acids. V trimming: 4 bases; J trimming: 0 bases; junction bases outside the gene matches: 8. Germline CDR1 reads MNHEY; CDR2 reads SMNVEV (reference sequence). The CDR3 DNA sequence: TGTGCCAGCAGTTCCTCAACAGGGGGTCCCTCTGGGGCCAACGTCCTGACTTTC. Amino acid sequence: CASSSSTGGPSGANVLTF.

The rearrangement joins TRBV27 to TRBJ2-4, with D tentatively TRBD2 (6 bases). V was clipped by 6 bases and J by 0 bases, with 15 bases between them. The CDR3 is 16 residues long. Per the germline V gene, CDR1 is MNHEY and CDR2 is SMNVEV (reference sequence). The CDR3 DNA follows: TGTGCCAGCAGAAAATGGGGGGAATTAGCCAAAAACATTCAGTACTTC. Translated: CASRKWGELAKNIQYF.

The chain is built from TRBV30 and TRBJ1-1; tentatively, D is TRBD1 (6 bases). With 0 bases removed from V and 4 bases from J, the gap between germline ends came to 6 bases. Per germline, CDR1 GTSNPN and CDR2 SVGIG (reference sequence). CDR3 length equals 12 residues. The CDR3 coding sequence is TGTGCCTGGAGTGTACAGGGCACTGAAGCTTTCTTT. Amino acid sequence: CAWSVQGTEAFF.

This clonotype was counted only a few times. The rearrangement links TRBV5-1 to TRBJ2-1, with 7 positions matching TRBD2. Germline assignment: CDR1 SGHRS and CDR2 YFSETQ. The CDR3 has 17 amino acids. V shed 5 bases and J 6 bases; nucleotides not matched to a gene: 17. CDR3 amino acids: CASRSPVAGPNLNEQFF. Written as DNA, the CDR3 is TGCGCCAGCAGGTCCCCCGTAGCGGGCCCGAATCTCAATGAGCAGTTCTTC.

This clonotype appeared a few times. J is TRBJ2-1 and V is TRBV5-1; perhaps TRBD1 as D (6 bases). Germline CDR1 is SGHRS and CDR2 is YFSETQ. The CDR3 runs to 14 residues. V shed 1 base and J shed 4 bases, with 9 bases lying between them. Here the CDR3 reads CASSLSDRYNEQFF. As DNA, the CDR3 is TGCGCCAGCAGCTTGTCCGACAGGTACAATGAGCAGTTCTTC. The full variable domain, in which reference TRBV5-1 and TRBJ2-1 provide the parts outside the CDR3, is KAGVTQTPRYLIKTRGQQVTLSCSPISGHRSVSWYQQTPGQGLQFLFEYFSETQRNKGNFPGRFSGRQFSNSRSEMNVSTLELGDSALYLCASSLSDRYNEQFFGPGTRLTVL.

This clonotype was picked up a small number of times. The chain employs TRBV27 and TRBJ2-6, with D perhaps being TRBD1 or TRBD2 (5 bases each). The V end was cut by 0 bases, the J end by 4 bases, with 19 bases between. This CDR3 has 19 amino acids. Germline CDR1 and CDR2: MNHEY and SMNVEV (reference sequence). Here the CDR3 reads CASSLSHRNEGQGANVLTF. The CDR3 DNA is TGTGCCAGCAGTTTATCGCATCGGAATGAGGGGCAAGGGGCCAACGTCCTGACTTTC.